The source of this TCR beta chain is a study of tumor-infiltrating lymphocytes in oesophageal squamous cell carcinoma. This clonotype was seen more than once but under ten times. A much larger clone lies a single base off, so this may be a read error. From the PCR reads, TCRdb called clonotypes with MiXCR, one entry per CDR3 protein. The sample yields 20,000 to 30,000 distinct CDR3 sequences, 30% to 40% seen once. With 4 bases clipped from V and 11 bases from J, the junction kept 19 bases outside the gene matches. The CDR3 totals 16 residues. Per germline, CDR1 SGHDT and CDR2 YYEEEE. V and J are TRBV5-6 and TRBJ2-5; 8 bases match TRBD2. Sequencing was performed on esophageal tumor tissue. The receptor was derived from a male donor with esophageal squamous cell carcinoma. As DNA, the CDR3 is TGTGCCAGCAGCCGAGGGACCGGGACTAGGGGGAATGAGCAGTACTTC. Protein product: CASSRGTGTRGNEQYF.